These T cell receptor beta chains were read from a single sample in a study of shared clonotypes between healthy human individuals. TCRdb's table, derived via immunoSEQ multiplex PCR, lists solely in-frame clones and lacks some. The sample has about 2.2 million clones; 93% are singletons. Sequencing was done on a sample of naive CD8+ T cells from PBMCs. These receptors all stem from a man younger than 30 in good health. Some clones in this sample may be carry-over from other donors' samples. CDR3s include the opening cysteine and the closing phenylalanine or tryptophan. D genes are given only for firm matches. Rows give clone size only sometimes, using once, few, many, or a class for an expanded clone.

NA	TRBV10-3	TRBJ1-1	NA	TGTGCCATCAGTGAGTGGACAGTGGGAAACACTGAAGCTTTCTTT	CAISEWTVGNTEAFF
TRBD1	TRBV27	TRBJ1-2	NA	TGTGCCAGCAGTTTTGGACAGGGGGCGCGCGGCTACACCTTC	CASSFGQGARGYTF
NA	TRBV6-1	TRBJ2-1	NA	TGTGCCAGCAGTGCCATTGCCGAGTCAGGAAATGAGCAGTTCTTC	CASSAIAESGNEQFF
NA	TRBV4-1	TRBJ1-1	NA	TGCGCCAGCAGCAGTTCTATGAACACTGAAGCTTTCTTT	CASSSSMNTEAFF
NA	TRBV7-2	TRBJ2-7	NA	TGTGCCAGCAGCCGCACGACCTACGAGCAGTACTTC	CASSRTTYEQYF
NA	TRBV10-2	TRBJ2-1	NA	TGCGCCAGCAGTGAGTGGCGGGGCCTCAGCTATGAGCAGTTCTTC	CASSEWRGLSYEQFF
NA	TRBV13	TRBJ1-4	few	TGTGCCAGCAGCCCTGCTTGGGTCGAGGGTGAAAAACTGTTTTTT	CASSPAWVEGEKLFF
TRBD2	TRBV27	TRBJ2-1	NA	TGTGCCAGCAGTTTATCGGCGGGAGGCGTCCATGAGCAGTTCTTC	CASSLSAGGVHEQFF
TRBD2	TRBV4-2	TRBJ2-3	once	TGTGCCAGCAGCCAAGAGCCGGGAGGCCACACAGATACGCAGTATTTT	CASSQEPGGHTDTQYF
TRBD2	TRBV12-5	TRBJ2-1	NA	TGTGCTAGTGGGCCCGGGACTAGCGGGGCCGAGGAGCAGTTCTTC	CASGPGTSGAEEQFF
TRBD1	TRBV2	TRBJ2-1	few	TGTGCCAGCGGGGACAGGGTCTCCTACAATGAGCAGTTCTTC	CASGDRVSYNEQFF
TRBD2	TRBV5-6	TRBJ2-7	once	TGTGCCAGCAGCTTAAGGGAGGGTGAGCAGTACTTC	CASSLREGEQYF
NA	TRBV5-4	TRBJ1-3	NA	TGTGCCAGCAGCTTGGCCCCAGGGGAGGGAAACACCATATATTTT	CASSLAPGEGNTIYF
TRBD1	TRBV7-2	TRBJ1-1	NA	TGTGCCAGCAGCTCGCGGGACAGCACTGAAGCTTTCTTT	CASSSRDSTEAFF
NA	TRBV7-9	TRBJ1-1	few	TGTGCCAGCAAACCGGGAGGGGGCACTGAAGCTTTCTTT	CASKPGGGTEAFF
NA	TRBV27	TRBJ1-4	NA	TGTGCCAGCAGTTTGGCTGCACTAAATGAAAAACTGTTTTTT	CASSLAALNEKLFF
TRBD2	TRBV14	TRBJ2-3	NA	TGTGCCAGCAGCCAAGAAGGAGCGGGAGGGCCGGATACGCAGTATTTT	CASSQEGAGGPDTQYF
TRBD1	TRBV5-1	TRBJ1-2	NA	TGCGCCAGCAGCTTGGCTGGACAGGGGTCCCTTGACTATGGCTACACCTTC	CASSLAGQGSLDYGYTF
NA	TRBV13	TRBJ2-3	NA	TGTGCCAGCAGCTCGAAAGAGGGGGATACGCAGTATTTT	CASSSKEGDTQYF
NA	TRBV9	TRBJ2-1	NA	TGTGCCAGCAGCCCTGGCAGCGGAGGGGGGTACAATGAGCAGTTCTTC	CASSPGSGGGYNEQFF
TRBD1	TRBV27	TRBJ2-7	NA	TGTGCCAGCAATGACAGGGGGCCCTTATACGAGCAGTACTTC	CASNDRGPLYEQYF
TRBD1	TRBV19	TRBJ1-5	NA	TGTGCCAGTAGTATAGTTGGGGACAGGGACATAAAACCGACTAGCAATCAGCCCCAGCATTTT	CASSIVGDRDIKPTSNQPQHF
TRBD2	TRBV19	TRBJ2-1	NA	TGTGCCAGTAGTATAGACGGGGGGGTAGCGGGCTCCTACAATGAGCAGTTCTTC	CASSIDGGVAGSYNEQFF
NA	TRBV27	TRBJ2-7	once	TGTGCCAGCAGTTCTGTGGGTATCGGCTACGAGCAGTACTTC	CASSSVGIGYEQYF
NA	TRBV29-1	TRBJ1-1	NA	TGCAGCGTTGTCGGTGGGGGGCCTGAAGCTTTCTTT	CSVVGGGPEAFF
NA	TRBV5-6	TRBJ2-1	NA	TGTGCCAGCAGCTTGGGGACTGAGCAGTTCTTC	CASSLGTEQFF
NA	TRBV7-8	TRBJ2-7	NA	TGTGCCAGCAGCTTAGAGCTGTCCTGGTTCTCCGAGCAGTACTTC	CASSLELSWFSEQYF
TRBD1	TRBV27	TRBJ2-7	NA	TGTGCCAGCAGTATAAGGGACAGAGCCTACGAGCAGTACTTC	CASSIRDRAYEQYF
NA	TRBV27	TRBJ1-5	NA	TGTGCCAGCAGTCCGGATAGCAATCAGCCCCAGCATTTT	CASSPDSNQPQHF
NA	TRBV9	TRBJ2-5	NA	TGTGCCAGCAGCGGAGACAGCCAAGAGACCCAGTACTTC	CASSGDSQETQYF
TRBD2	TRBV28	TRBJ2-2	NA	TGTGCCAGCAGTTTAACTGTGGAGAGCCCGCTCGGGGCGGGAGTTTACACCGGGGAGCTGTTTTTT	CASSLTVESPLGAGVYTGELFF
NA	TRBV6-4	TRBJ1-1	NA	TGTGCCAGCAGTGCCTCGGGACATCTGAACACTGAAGCTTTCTTT	CASSASGHLNTEAFF
NA	TRBV25-1	TRBJ1-6	NA	TGTGCCAGCAGTGAAGGGACACTCTCACCCCTCCACTTT	CASSEGTLSPLHF
TRBD2	TRBV19	TRBJ2-3	once	TGTGCCAGTAGGCAAGCGGGGCACACAGATACGCAGTATTTT	CASRQAGHTDTQYF
NA	TRBV28	TRBJ2-4	NA	TGTGCCAGCAGTTTCACGGGATGGGGGAACATTCAGTACTTC	CASSFTGWGNIQYF
NA	TRBV5-5	TRBJ1-1	NA	TGTGCCAGCAACTTGGTGGCGGAGAAGGACACTGAAGCTTTCTTT	CASNLVAEKDTEAFF
NA	TRBV28	TRBJ1-5	NA	TGTGCCAGCAGGACGGACGGTAGCAATCAGCCCCAGCATTTT	CASRTDGSNQPQHF
NA	TRBV7-9	TRBJ2-5	NA	TGTGCCAGCAGCCTTATGGAGGAAGAGACCCAGTACTTC	CASSLMEEETQYF
NA	TRBV4-3	TRBJ1-2	many	TGCGCCAGCAGCCAGGGGAGGACACGAGCTAACTATGGCTACACCTTC	CASSQGRTRANYGYTF
NA	TRBV7-9	TRBJ1-1	NA	TGTGCCAGCAGCCCGTTGGGGGGCAGGATCCCTGAAGCTTTCTTT	CASSPLGGRIPEAFF
NA	TRBV27	TRBJ2-7	NA	TGTGCCAGCAGTTTCGGACACACTTACGAGCAGTACTTC	CASSFGHTYEQYF